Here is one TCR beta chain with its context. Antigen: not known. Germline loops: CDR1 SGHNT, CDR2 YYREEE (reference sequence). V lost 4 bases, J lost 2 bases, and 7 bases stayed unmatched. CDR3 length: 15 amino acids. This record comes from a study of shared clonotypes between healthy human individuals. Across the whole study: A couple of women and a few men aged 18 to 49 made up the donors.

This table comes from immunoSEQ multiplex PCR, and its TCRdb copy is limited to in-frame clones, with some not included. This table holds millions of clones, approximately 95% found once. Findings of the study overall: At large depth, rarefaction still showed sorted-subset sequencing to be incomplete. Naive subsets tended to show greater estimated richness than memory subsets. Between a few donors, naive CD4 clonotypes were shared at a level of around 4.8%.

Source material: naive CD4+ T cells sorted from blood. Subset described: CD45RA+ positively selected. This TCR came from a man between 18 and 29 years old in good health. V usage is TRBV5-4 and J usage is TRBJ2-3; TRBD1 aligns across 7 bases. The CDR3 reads CASSPGTAFTDTQYF. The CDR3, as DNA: TGTGCCAGCAGCCCCGGGACAGCTTTCACAGATACGCAGTATTTT.